What follows are 14 T cell receptor beta chains derived from one specimen sequenced in a study of CD8+CD57+ T cells in acquired aplastic anemia. Previously, flow cytometry had revealed CD8+CD57+ cell expansion in the patients chosen for sequencing. CDR3 and TCR beta VDJ profiling relied on genomic DNA as the template. TCRdb redid the calling of the reads with MiXCR, one entry per CDR3 protein. The sample carries around 150,000 distinct CDR3 sequences, 65% to 75% recorded once. The specimen sequenced was sorted CD4+, CD8+, or CD8+CD57+ T cells (not recorded which) from PBMCs. These receptors were collected from a human donor with aplastic anemia.

This clonotype was detected ten times or more. The chain couples TRBV6-4 to TRBJ2-1, with TRBD2 identical over 7 bases. Germline assignment: CDR1 MRHNA and CDR2 SNTAGT. The CDR3 covers 14 residues. J lost 6 bases, V lost 0 bases, and 2 bases had no gene match. The DNA for the CDR3 is TGTGCCAGCAGTGACTCGGCGGGAGTCAATGAGCAGTTCTTC. The encoded protein is CASSDSAGVNEQFF.

V usage is TRBV9 and J usage is TRBJ1-2; maybe TRBD1 (5 bases). V lost 0 bases to trimming and J lost 8 bases, with 20 bases between them. The CDR3 sequence is 16 residues long. The germline gives CDR1 SGDLS, CDR2 YYNGEE. The CDR3 protein is CASSVAHQGTLRGYTF. The CDR3 nucleotides read TGTGCCAGCAGCGTAGCTCACCAGGGAACCCTTAGGGGCTACACCTTC.

This CDR3 reads CAISPGQMNTEAFF. DNA for the CDR3: TGTGCCATCAGCCCCGGACAGATGAACACTGAAGCTTTCTTT. V and J are TRBV10-3 and TRBJ1-1, with D possibly matching TRBD1 (6 bases). Per the germline V gene, CDR1 is ENHRY and CDR2 is SYGVKD. The CDR3 has 14 residues. Trimming shortened V by 6 bases and J by 0 bases, and 11 bases separated the two germline ends.

The V gene is TRBV24-1, the J gene TRBJ2-1; TRBD2 agrees at 7 bases. Germline assignment: CDR1 KGHDR and CDR2 SFDVKD. V shed 2 bases and J 3 bases; nucleotides not matched to a gene: 6. The CDR3 extends over 16 amino acids. DNA of the CDR3: TGTGCCACCAGTGATTCCCTAGCGGTACTCTACAATGAGCAGTTCTTC. Protein: CATSDSLAVLYNEQFF.

The chain is built from TRBV7-2 and TRBJ2-3, with TRBD2 matching 8 bases. Trimming took 2 bases from V and 1 from J; bases not matched to a gene: 8. The germline CDR1 and CDR2 sequences are SGHTA and FQGNSA. This CDR3 is built from 17 residues. The CDR3 region has the DNA TGTGCCAGCAGCTTATTTTCAGCGGGAGAAGGCACAGATACGCAGTATTTT. This translates into CASSLFSAGEGTDTQYF.

The J gene is TRBJ2-1, the V gene TRBV29-1; D not certain. The V and J ends lost 0 bases and 9 bases respectively, with 12 bases between them. Germline CDR1 reads SQVTM; CDR2 reads ANQGSEA. This CDR3 comprises 13 residues. In DNA form, the CDR3 reads TGCAGCGTTGAAGATGGGCTAGTGCCTGAGCAGTTCTTC. Amino acids: CSVEDGLVPEQFF.

This clonotype has a handful of counts. The chain combines TRBV11-2 with TRBJ1-4; D ambiguous. Germline values: CDR1 SGHAT, CDR2 FQNNGV. The CDR3 extends over 16 amino acids. The ends were cut back, 1 base at V and 7 bases at J, with 16 bases in the middle. This chain's CDR3 is CASSLVTALPGEKLFF. DNA of the CDR3: TGTGCCAGCAGCTTAGTTACGGCCCTTCCGGGTGAAAAACTGTTTTTT.

The chain has TRBV5-1 and TRBJ1-1; 8 positions agree with TRBD1. The germline V gene encodes CDR1 SGHRS and CDR2 YFSETQ. V lost 4 bases and J lost 7; bases outside the gene matches: 6. The CDR3 covers 13 residues. The CDR3 DNA follows: TGCGCCAGCAGCCTGACGACAGGGGTTGAAGCTTTCTTT. This encodes CASSLTTGVEAFF.

The chain uses TRBV19 and TRBJ2-7, with 9 nucleotides matching TRBD2. V lost 5 bases and J lost 3; bases outside the gene matches: 5. The germline CDR1 and CDR2 sequences are LNHDA and SQIVND (reference sequence). The CDR3 runs 14 residues. CDR3 DNA: TGTGCCAGTAGTGTAGCGGGAGCTTACTACGAGCAGTACTTC. As protein: CASSVAGAYYEQYF.

This clonotype showed up just once. V usage is TRBV6-4 and J usage is TRBJ1-1; the D gene is possibly TRBD1 (5 bases). The germline V and J ends were trimmed by 4 bases and 3 bases, with 9 bases remaining between them. The CDR3 is 13 residues long. The germline V gene has CDR1 MRHNA and CDR2 SNTAGT. The CDR3 DNA sequence: TGTGCCAGCAGTGTCGGGACCGACACTGAAGCTTTCTTT. It yields the protein CASSVGTDTEAFF.

V and J are TRBV10-3 and TRBJ2-5; the match to TRBD2 covers 7 bases. CDR3 length equals 14 residues. Trimming cost V 8 bases and J 3 bases; bases outside gene matches: 9. The germline CDR1 and CDR2 sequences are ENHRY and SYGVKD. In nucleotides, the CDR3 is TGTGCCATCGGGGGTGTGAGCGGGAAAGAGACCCAGTACTTC. It yields the protein CAIGGVSGKETQYF.

The rearrangement links TRBV29-1 to TRBJ2-3; 8 nucleotides agree with TRBD1. Germline loops: CDR1 SQVTM, CDR2 ANQGSEA. V was pared by 3 bases and J by 9 bases, with 8 bases of the junction left unmatched. The CDR3 spans 13 residues. The CDR3 DNA reads TGCAGCGTTGACCGCTCGGGACAGGCCACGCAGTATTTT. As protein: CSVDRSGQATQYF.

V and J are TRBV2 and TRBJ1-5; 8 bases are shared with TRBD1. V shed 1 base and J 7 bases; nucleotides not matched to a gene: 6. Germline V CDR1 and CDR2: SNHLY, FYNNEI. This CDR3 has 15 amino acids. CDR3 coding DNA: TGTGCCAGCAGTGAAGGCGGACAGGGATGGCAGCCCCAGCATTTT. Its translation: CASSEGGQGWQPQHF.

This chain uses TRBV5-6 with TRBJ1-2; 9 bases map to TRBD1. Unmatched junction bases numbered 12, after V lost 3 bases and J lost 12 bases. The germline gives CDR1 SGHDT, CDR2 YYEEEE. This CDR3 has 14 amino acids. The CDR3 loop is CASSWPRDRVSNTF. DNA of the CDR3: TGTGCCAGCAGCTGGCCCCGGGACAGGGTGTCAAACACCTTC.